These T cell receptor beta chains were read from a single sample in a study of blood T cell repertoires in COVID-19. Some clones are missing from TCRdb's copy, which holds only in-frame ones; the method was immunoSEQ multiplex PCR. The sample includes some 100,000 clones, 89% of them seen just once. The specimen was peripheral blood. These TCRs come from a woman aged 80 or over with active COVID-19. The CDR3 runs from the conserved cysteine through the conserved F or W. D genes are given only for firm matches. Size is stated for part of the rows, as once, few or many counts, or as a class when the clone is expanded.

D gene	V gene	clone size	CDR3 length	J gene	CDR3 DNA	CDR3 protein
TRBD2	TRBV24-1	NA	17	TRBJ2-6	TGTGCCACCAGTGATTTTGGGGCGGGGGCTGGGGCCAACGTCCTGACTTTC	CATSDFGAGAGANVLTF
TRBD1	TRBV7-9	once	15	TRBJ2-7	TGTGCCAGCAGCTATACCGGGGACAGGGGATACGAGCAGTACTTC	CASSYTGDRGYEQYF
NA	TRBV11-3	NA	17	TRBJ2-7	TGTGCCAGCAGCTTAGCTTGGCAATTAGAGGGTTTGCCCGAGCAGTACTTC	CASSLAWQLEGLPEQYF
TRBD2	TRBV29-1	NA	18	TRBJ2-2	TGCAGCGTCTCCGAGGCTAGCGGGAGTCTGAGAAACACCGGGGAGCTGTTTTTT	CSVSEASGSLRNTGELFF
NA	TRBV18	NA	15	TRBJ2-7	TGTGCCAGCTCACACGAGCATAGGACACCTTTGGGGCAGTACTTC	CASSHEHRTPLGQYF
NA	TRBV7-9	NA	15	TRBJ1-2	TGTGCCAGCAGCTTAGCTATCGGGGTCCCAGGAGGCTACACCTTC	CASSLAIGVPGGYTF
TRBD2	TRBV11-1	NA	15	TRBJ2-7	TGTGCCAGCATTCGAGACTCTAGCGGTCCTAACGAGCAGTACTTC	CASIRDSSGPNEQYF
TRBD1	TRBV6-7	NA	18	TRBJ2-6	TGTGCCAGCAGTTACGCCGGGACAGGGTGTCCTGGGGCCAACGTCCTGACTTTC	CASSYAGTGCPGANVLTF
TRBD2	TRBV6-5	NA	16	TRBJ2-1	TGTGCCAGCAGTTACCGGACTAGCGGGTTCGACAATGAGCAGTTCTTC	CASSYRTSGFDNEQFF
NA	TRBV19	NA	14	TRBJ2-5	TGTGCCAGTAGTATGACAGGCGCTCAAGAGACCCAGTACTTC	CASSMTGAQETQYF
NA	TRBV6-1	once	14	TRBJ2-5	TGTGCCAGCAGTGAAGCGGTAGGGGTGGAGACCCAGTACTTC	CASSEAVGVETQYF
NA	TRBV6-2/TRBV6-3	NA	17	TRBJ1-5	TGTGCCAGCAGTTACTCGATAGGAGGGCTGAGCAATCAGCCCCAGCATTTT	CASSYSIGGLSNQPQHF
NA	TRBV28	NA	15	TRBJ2-7	TGTGCCAGCAGTTTAGCGGATAGAAGCTCCTACGAGCAGTACTTC	CASSLADRSSYEQYF
TRBD2	TRBV7-3	NA	16	TRBJ2-1	TGTGCCAGCAGTCGCGGACTAGCGGGGCCATACAATGAGCAGTTCTTC	CASSRGLAGPYNEQFF
NA	TRBV3-1/TRBV3-2	NA	15	TRBJ2-1	TGTGCCAGCAGCCGGGACATAACAGGGGAGGATGAGCAGTTCTTC	CASSRDITGEDEQFF
NA	TRBV7-2	NA	15	TRBJ1-2	TGTGCCAGCAGCTTTACCTCGACAGGAGGCTATGGCTACACCTTC	CASSFTSTGGYGYTF
TRBD1	TRBV10-1	NA	19	TRBJ2-5	TGCGCCAGCAGTACGACCGGGACAGGCCCACCCACCGTGGAAGAGACCCAGTACTTC	CASSTTGTGPPTVEETQYF
TRBD1	TRBV28	NA	21	TRBJ2-1	TGTGCCAGCAGTGGGACCCATCGGGACAGGGGTATAGGGGGCAAGATAGATGAGCAGTTCTTC	CASSGTHRDRGIGGKIDEQFF
NA	TRBV28	NA	11	TRBJ1-1	TGTGCCAGCAGTTTGAGGGCTGAAGCTTTCTTT	CASSLRAEAFF
NA	TRBV6-2/TRBV6-3	NA	15	TRBJ2-7	TGTGCCAGCAGTTACGGCAGGGGAACGCCCTACGAGCAGTACTTC	CASSYGRGTPYEQYF
NA	TRBV28	NA	13	TRBJ2-1	TGTGCCAGCAGTCACCACCGGGGAAATGAGCAGTTCTTC	CASSHHRGNEQFF
TRBD2	TRBV5-6	NA	13	TRBJ2-1	TGTGCCAGCGCTAGCGGGAGGACTGGTGAGCAGTTCTTC	CASASGRTGEQFF
TRBD2	TRBV9	NA	17	TRBJ2-1	TGTGCCAGCAGCAAACGGGGGAGGACTAGCGGCTACAATGAGCAGTTCTTC	CASSKRGRTSGYNEQFF
TRBD2	TRBV19	once	17	TRBJ2-2	TGTGCCAGTACTTTCGGGACTAGCGGAGGAAACACCGGGGAGCTGTTTTTT	CASTFGTSGGNTGELFF
TRBD1	TRBV4-1	NA	15	TRBJ2-1	TGCGCCAGCAGCTTTTCGACAGGGGCCTACAATGAGCAGTTCTTC	CASSFSTGAYNEQFF
TRBD2	TRBV7-2	NA	17	TRBJ2-3	TGTGCCAGCAGCTTCCGGACTAGCGGGAGAATTACAGATACGCAGTATTTT	CASSFRTSGRITDTQYF
NA	TRBV28	NA	16	TRBJ1-3	TGTGCCAGCAGTCCCTCCTCGGAGGGAGCAAGAAACACCATATATTTT	CASSPSSEGARNTIYF
NA	TRBV6-5	NA	15	TRBJ2-2	TGTGCCAGCAGCCCGTACAGGTCGAACACCGGGGAGCTGTTTTTT	CASSPYRSNTGELFF
NA	TRBV3-1/TRBV3-2	NA	13	TRBJ2-3	TGTGCCAGCAGCCAAGTAAGGGGGGATACGCAGTATTTT	CASSQVRGDTQYF
TRBD1	TRBV5-6	NA	16	TRBJ2-6	TGTGCCAGCAGCCTGGGACAGACCTCTGGGGCCAACGTCCTGACTTTC	CASSLGQTSGANVLTF
TRBD1	TRBV27	NA	13	TRBJ1-5	TGTGCCAGCGCGCGAGGGGGCGGTCAGCCCCAGCATTTT	CASARGGGQPQHF
TRBD1	TRBV6-2/TRBV6-3	NA	15	TRBJ2-1	TGTGCCAGCAGACCTCAGGGGGCCTCCTACAATGAGCAGTTCTTC	CASRPQGASYNEQFF
TRBD1	TRBV7-2	NA	15	TRBJ2-7	TGTGCCAGCAGCCTATCACGACAGGGTACAAGCGAGCAGTACTTC	CASSLSRQGTSEQYF
NA	TRBV18	NA	13	TRBJ2-7	TGTGCCAGCTCACCAACAGGGACCTACGAGCAGTACTTC	CASSPTGTYEQYF
NA	TRBV7-9	NA	14	TRBJ1-5	TGTGCCAGCAGTTCTGACAGCACTAATCAGCCCCAGCATTTT	CASSSDSTNQPQHF
TRBD1	TRBV7-2	NA	12	TRBJ1-1	TGTGCCAGCAGCTTACTACAGGGGAAAGCTTTCTTT	CASSLLQGKAFF
TRBD1	TRBV7-2	NA	16	TRBJ2-5	TGTGCCAGCAGAAGAGGTACAGGGGGGTCGAAAGAGACCCAGTACTTC	CASRRGTGGSKETQYF
TRBD2	TRBV19	NA	15	TRBJ2-1	TGTGCCAGTAGTATGAAGTCTAGCGGGAGTACTGAGCAGTTCTTC	CASSMKSSGSTEQFF